The rows below give T cell receptor beta chains drawn from one sample of a study of cytomegalovirus exposure and HLA in healthy donors. TCRdb keeps only in-frame clones here, not all; method: immunoSEQ multiplex PCR. The data hold around 200,000 clones, with under 80% observed a single time. Sequences were obtained from PBMCs. These TCRs come from a girl aged 2 to 10 in good health and CMV-seronegative. The CDR3 runs from the conserved cysteine through the conserved F or W. The D gene is left open where the match is weak. Clone size, where shown, is once, few, many, or a class for clones that have expanded.

TRBV7-9	-	-	TRBJ1-1	16	TGTGCCAGCAGCTTAGAGGGGCAGGGATTGAACACTGAAGCTTTCTTT	CASSLEGQGLNTEAFF
TRBV27	-	-	TRBJ1-4	12	TGTGCCAGCAGTCTAGACAGTCAGAAACTGTTTTTT	CASSLDSQKLFF
TRBV27	few	-	TRBJ2-3	16	TGTGCCAGCAGCCAAAGGGCCAGGGATGGCACAGATACGCAGTATTTT	CASSQRARDGTDTQYF
TRBV11-2	-	-	TRBJ2-1	13	TGTGCCAGCAGGACATGGCTAATCAATGAGCAGTTCTTC	CASRTWLINEQFF
TRBV7-9	few	-	TRBJ1-1	13	TGTGCCACCGTTGCCGGGGGTAACACTGAAGCTTTCTTT	CATVAGGNTEAFF
TRBV29-1	once	-	TRBJ2-1	11	TGCAGCGTTGCCGTCTACAATGAGCAGTTCTTC	CSVAVYNEQFF
TRBV27	-	-	TRBJ2-7	15	TGTGCCAGCAGTTTACGCGGCGGGGTCTCCTACGAGCAGTACTTC	CASSLRGGVSYEQYF
TRBV5-4	-	TRBD1	TRBJ2-3	18	TGTGCCAGCAGCGCCCCCCAACGACAGGGGAAGAGAACAGATACGCAGTATTTT	CASSAPQRQGKRTDTQYF
TRBV19	-	-	TRBJ1-5	15	TGTGCCAGTAGTCCACAGGCAGCGAGACCTCAGCCCCAGCATTTT	CASSPQAARPQPQHF
TRBV2	-	TRBD1	TRBJ2-7	12	TGTGCCAGCAGTTTACAGGGGTACGAGCAGTACTTC	CASSLQGYEQYF
TRBV29-1	-	TRBD2	TRBJ2-5	17	TGCAGCGTTCTGAGTGGGTTCTCTAGCGGGAGGTTAGAGACCCAGTACTTC	CSVLSGFSSGRLETQYF
TRBV5-6	few	-	TRBJ1-5	19	TGTGCCAGCAGCTTGAGAAGAGGGTCCCGTCCTTATAGCAATCAGCCCCAGCATTTT	CASSLRRGSRPYSNQPQHF
TRBV5-1	-	-	TRBJ2-1	18	-	CARLCASSRLADYNEQFF
TRBV18	-	-	TRBJ1-4	12	TGTGCCAGCTCAGACCGACCGGGAAAACTGTTTTTT	CASSDRPGKLFF
TRBV14	few	-	TRBJ1-6	15	TGTGCCAGCAGCCACGTCGGGACTGTCAATTCACCCCTCCACTTT	CASSHVGTVNSPLHF
TRBV6-6	few	TRBD1	TRBJ1-2	13	TGTGCCAGCAGAATGGGACAGTTTTATGGCTACACCTTC	CASRMGQFYGYTF
TRBV2	-	-	TRBJ2-2	12	TGTGCCAGCAGACTGAACACCGGGGAGCTGTTTTTT	CASRLNTGELFF
TRBV5-1	-	-	TRBJ2-1	14	TGCGCCAGCAGCTTGGCCAGGCGGGCCAATGAGCAGTTCTTC	CASSLARRANEQFF
TRBV9	-	-	TRBJ1-3	15	TGTGCCAGCAGCTCCGGAGGGATCAGAGGAAACACCATATATTTT	CASSSGGIRGNTIYF
TRBV7-8	-	-	TRBJ2-3	17	TGTGCCAGCAGCTTAATGGGGGCCGCAGGGTTCACAGATACGCAGTATTTT	CASSLMGAAGFTDTQYF
TRBV27	-	-	TRBJ1-1	12	TGTGCCAGCAGTTTAACGGGGTCGGAAGCTTTCTTT	CASSLTGSEAFF
TRBV5-6	-	TRBD2	TRBJ2-7	13	TGTGCCAGCAGCTTTAGCGGGACCTACGAGCAGTACTTC	CASSFSGTYEQYF
TRBV27	-	TRBD1	TRBJ2-7	14	TGTGCCAGCAGTTTGATACAGGGGGCCTACGAGCAGTACTTC	CASSLIQGAYEQYF
TRBV4-1	-	-	TRBJ1-1	15	TGCGCCAGCAGCCAAGATGGCGGAGGGTCATCTGAAGCTTTCTTT	CASSQDGGGSSEAFF
TRBV5-1	-	-	TRBJ1-2	12	TGCGCCAGCAGCTTGGACTCGAGTGGCTACACCTTC	CASSLDSSGYTF
TRBV7-9	-	TRBD1	TRBJ2-7	16	TGTTCCAGCAGCTTCTTTGGAGGGACAGGGAACTACGAGCAGTACTTC	CSSSFFGGTGNYEQYF
TRBV2	-	-	TRBJ2-5	14	TGTGCCAGCAGTGATGAAGACACTGAAGAGACCCAGTACTTC	CASSDEDTEETQYF
TRBV14	-	-	TRBJ1-3	18	TGTGCCAGCAGCCAAGGTTCACGATTCACAGCCTCTGGAAACACCATATATTTT	CASSQGSRFTASGNTIYF
TRBV10-3	once	-	TRBJ2-5	13	TGTGCCATCAGTCCGGACATTCGAGAGACCCAGTACTTC	CAISPDIRETQYF